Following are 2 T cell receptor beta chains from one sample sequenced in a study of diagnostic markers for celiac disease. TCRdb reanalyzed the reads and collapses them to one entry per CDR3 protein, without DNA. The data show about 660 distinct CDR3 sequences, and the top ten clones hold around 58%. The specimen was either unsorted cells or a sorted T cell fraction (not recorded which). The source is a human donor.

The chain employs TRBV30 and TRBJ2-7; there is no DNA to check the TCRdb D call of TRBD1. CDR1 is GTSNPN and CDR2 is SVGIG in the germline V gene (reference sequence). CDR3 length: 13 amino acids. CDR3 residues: CAWMGARGHEQYF.

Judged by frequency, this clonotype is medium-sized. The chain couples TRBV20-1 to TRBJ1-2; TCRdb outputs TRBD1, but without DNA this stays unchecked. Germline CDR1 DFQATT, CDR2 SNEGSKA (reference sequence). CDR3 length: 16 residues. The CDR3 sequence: CSARERGAPRKDGYTF.